One and the same sample provided the 5 T cell receptor beta chains below, sequenced in a study of cytomegalovirus exposure and HLA in healthy donors. PCR involved 60 Vbeta and 13 Jbeta primers. Using immunoSEQ multiplex PCR, the repertoire was profiled, and TCRdb retains in-frame clones only, with some absent. The sample includes over 100,000 clones, about 73% of them seen just once. Sequences were obtained from PBMCs. The receptors shown here come from a woman in her 30s in good health and CMV-seropositive.

The chain links TRBV5-1 to TRBJ1-6; tentatively, D is TRBD1 (5 bases). CDR1 and CDR2 (germline): SGHRS, YFSETQ. The germline V and J ends were trimmed by 3 bases and 10 bases, with 14 bases remaining between them. The CDR3 covers 14 residues. The CDR3 DNA is TGCGCCAGCAGCTCCGAGTGGGGGGAGTCACCCCTCCACTTT. This encodes CASSSEWGESPLHF. The full variable domain, rest sourced from reference TRBV5-1 and TRBJ1-6, is KAGVTQTPRYLIKTRGQQVTLSCSPISGHRSVSWYQQTPGQGLQFLFEYFSETQRNKGNFPGRFSGRQFSNSRSEMNVSTLELGDSALYLCASSSEWGESPLHFGNGTRLTVT.

The V gene is TRBV19, the J gene TRBJ2-3; weak D call: TRBD2 (5 bases). Germline V gene data show CDR1 as LNHDA and CDR2 as SQIVND (reference sequence). The germline V and J ends were trimmed by 6 bases and 0 bases, with 10 bases remaining between them. This CDR3 spans 14 amino acids. As DNA, the CDR3 is TGTGCCAGTAGGGACCAGCGGAGCACAGATACGCAGTATTTT. Its protein is CASRDQRSTDTQYF.

The CDR3 here is CASREQGKGSYNEQFF. As DNA, the CDR3 is TGTGCCAGCAGGGAACAGGGGAAAGGATCCTACAATGAGCAGTTCTTC. This chain joins TRBV11-2 and TRBJ2-1, with TRBD1 identical over 7 bases. This CDR3 comprises 16 residues. Unmatched junction bases numbered 9, after V lost 6 bases and J lost 1 base. Germline CDR1 reads SGHAT; CDR2 reads FQNNGV.

The V and J genes are TRBV30 and TRBJ2-2, with 12 bases aligning to TRBD2. CDR3 size: 18 residues. Germline loops: CDR1 GTSNPN, CDR2 SVGIG (reference sequence). J was trimmed by 4 bases and V by 1 base; bases with no gene match: 10. The CDR3 loop is CAWSGGLAGGRVTGELFF. CDR3 DNA sequence: TGTGCCTGGAGTGGCGGGCTAGCGGGGGGGCGGGTCACCGGGGAGCTGTTTTTT.

This clone was seen a handful of times. The rearrangement uses TRBV19 and TRBJ1-6, with TRBD1 matching over 7 bases. Germline assignment: CDR1 LNHDA and CDR2 SQIVND (reference sequence). V lost 3 bases, J lost 7 bases, and 3 bases stayed unmatched. This CDR3 spans 14 amino acids. CDR3 region: CASSIRGQNSPLHF. CDR3 nucleotide sequence: TGTGCCAGTAGTATTAGGGGACAGAATTCACCCCTCCACTTT.